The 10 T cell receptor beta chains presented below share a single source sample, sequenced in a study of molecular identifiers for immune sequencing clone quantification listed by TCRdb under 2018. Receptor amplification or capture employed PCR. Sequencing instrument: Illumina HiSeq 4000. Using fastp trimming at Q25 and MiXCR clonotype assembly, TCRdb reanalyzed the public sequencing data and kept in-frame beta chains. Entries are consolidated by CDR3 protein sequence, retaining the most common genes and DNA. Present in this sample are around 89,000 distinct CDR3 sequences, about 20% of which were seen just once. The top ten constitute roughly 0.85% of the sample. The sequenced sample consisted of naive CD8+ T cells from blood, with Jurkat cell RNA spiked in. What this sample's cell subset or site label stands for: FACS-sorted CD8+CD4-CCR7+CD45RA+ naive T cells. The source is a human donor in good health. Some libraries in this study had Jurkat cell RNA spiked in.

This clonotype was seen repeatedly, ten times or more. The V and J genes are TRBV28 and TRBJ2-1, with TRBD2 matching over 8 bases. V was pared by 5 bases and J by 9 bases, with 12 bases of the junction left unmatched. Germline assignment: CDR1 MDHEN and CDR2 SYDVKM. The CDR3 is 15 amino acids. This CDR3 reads CASSHSAGVVGEQFF. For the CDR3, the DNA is TGTGCCAGCAGTCACTCAGCGGGAGTAGTCGGTGAGCAGTTCTTC. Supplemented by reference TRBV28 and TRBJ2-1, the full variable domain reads DVKVTQSSRYLVKRTGEKVFLECVQDMDHENMFWYRQDPGLGLRLIYFSYDVKMKEKGDIPEGYSVSREKKERFSLILESASTNQTSMYLCASSHSAGVVGEQFFGPGTRLTVL.

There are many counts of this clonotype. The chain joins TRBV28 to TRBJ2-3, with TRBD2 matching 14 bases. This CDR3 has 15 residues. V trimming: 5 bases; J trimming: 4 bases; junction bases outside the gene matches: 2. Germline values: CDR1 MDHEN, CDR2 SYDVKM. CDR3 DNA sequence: TGTGCCAGCAGTCGGGGACTAGCGGGAGCAGATACGCAGTATTTT. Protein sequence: CASSRGLAGADTQYF.

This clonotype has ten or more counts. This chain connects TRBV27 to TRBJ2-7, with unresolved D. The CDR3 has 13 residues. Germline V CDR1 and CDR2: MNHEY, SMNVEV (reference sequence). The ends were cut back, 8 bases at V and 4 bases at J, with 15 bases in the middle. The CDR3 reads CASWSWTDYEQYF. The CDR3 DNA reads TGTGCCAGCTGGTCGTGGACGGATTACGAGCAGTACTTC.

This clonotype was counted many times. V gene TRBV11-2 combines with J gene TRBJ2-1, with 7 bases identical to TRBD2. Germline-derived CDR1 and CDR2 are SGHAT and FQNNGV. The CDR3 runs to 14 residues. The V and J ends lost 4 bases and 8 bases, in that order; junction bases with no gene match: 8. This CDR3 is CASSSGLGDHEQFF. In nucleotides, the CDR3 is TGTGCCAGCAGCTCAGGACTAGGGGACCATGAGCAGTTCTTC.

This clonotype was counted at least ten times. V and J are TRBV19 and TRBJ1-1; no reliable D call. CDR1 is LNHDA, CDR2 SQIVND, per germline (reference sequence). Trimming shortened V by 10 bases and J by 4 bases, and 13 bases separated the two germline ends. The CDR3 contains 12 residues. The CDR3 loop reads CAINNGGTEAFF. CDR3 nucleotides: TGTGCCATTAACAATGGTGGCACTGAAGCTTTCTTT.

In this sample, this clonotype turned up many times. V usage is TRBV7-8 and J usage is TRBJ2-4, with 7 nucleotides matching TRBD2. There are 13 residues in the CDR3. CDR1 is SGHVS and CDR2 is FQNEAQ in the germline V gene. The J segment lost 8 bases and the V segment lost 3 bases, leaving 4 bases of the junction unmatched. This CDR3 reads CASSLDGGDIQYF. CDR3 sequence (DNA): TGTGCCAGCAGCTTGGATGGGGGGGACATTCAGTACTTC.

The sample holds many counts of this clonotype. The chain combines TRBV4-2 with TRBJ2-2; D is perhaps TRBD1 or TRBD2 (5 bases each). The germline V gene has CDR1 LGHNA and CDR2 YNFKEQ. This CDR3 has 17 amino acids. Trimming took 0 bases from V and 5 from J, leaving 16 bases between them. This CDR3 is CASSQDLSLGDTGELFF. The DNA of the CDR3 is TGTGCCAGCAGCCAAGATTTATCGTTGGGGGATACCGGGGAGCTGTTTTTT.

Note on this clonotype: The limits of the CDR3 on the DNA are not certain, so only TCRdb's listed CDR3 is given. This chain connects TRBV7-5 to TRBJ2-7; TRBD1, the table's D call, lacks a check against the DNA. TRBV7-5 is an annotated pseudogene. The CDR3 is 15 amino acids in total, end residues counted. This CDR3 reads CISVPEAPTAYEQYF.

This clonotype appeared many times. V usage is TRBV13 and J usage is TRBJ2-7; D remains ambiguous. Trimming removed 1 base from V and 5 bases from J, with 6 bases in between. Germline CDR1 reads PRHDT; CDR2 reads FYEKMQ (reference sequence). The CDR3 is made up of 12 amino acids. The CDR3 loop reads CASSLAGHEQYF. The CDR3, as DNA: TGTGCCAGCAGCTTAGCGGGCCACGAGCAGTACTTC. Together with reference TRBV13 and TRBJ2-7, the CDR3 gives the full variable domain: AAGVIQSPRHLIKEKRETATLKCYPIPRHDTVYWYQQGPGQDPQFLISFYEKMQSDKGSIPDRFSAQQFSDYHSELNMSSLELGDSALYFCASSLAGHEQYFGPGTRLTVT.

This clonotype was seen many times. CDR3 nucleotide sequence: TGTGCCAGCAGCTTAGTACCAGCCGGGGAGCTGTTTTTT. Translating it yields CASSLVPAGELFF. The rearrangement uses TRBV7-9 and TRBJ2-2; D is undetermined. The CDR3 has 13 residues. The V gene's germline CDR1 is SEHNR and CDR2 FQNEAQ (reference sequence). V was pared by 1 base and J by 6 bases, with 6 bases between.